This T cell receptor (beta chain) is from a study of human T cells and chemical hapten exposure. Overall study context: Largely, small differences in pooled library volume made per-sample TCR yields vary.

TCRdb fed the RACE reads into MiXCR, producing one record per CDR3 protein. This sample has some 400,000 distinct CDR3 sequences; approximately 5% occur once, and the top ten carry 2% to 2.5%. There are 14 residues in the CDR3. Trimming cost V 0 bases and J 2 bases, with 2 bases left between them. The germline CDR1 and CDR2 sequences are MNHEY and SMNVEV (reference sequence). Time point of the sample: patch test 1, 2 weeks after DPC sensitization. Treatment: therapeutic diphenylcyclopropenone sensitization with weekly scalp DPC. The sample in question was whole blood, obtained in connection with sensitization to the hapten diphenylcyclopropenone (DPC). This clonotype was sampled from a woman in her fifties or sixties with alopecia areata. Some clones in this sample may be carry-over from other donors' samples. The chain links TRBV27 to TRBJ2-6; D call uncertain. The CDR3 nucleotides are TGTGCCAGCAGTTTATCGACTGGGGCCAACGTCCTGACTTTC. It translates to CASSLSTGANVLTF.